Listed here are 5 T cell receptor beta chains from one sample, sequenced in a study of PD-1 blockade in classical Hodgkin lymphoma. Each of the patients experienced relapse following autologous stem cell transplantation, and their brentuximab vedotin exposure differed. Sequencing used immunoSEQ multiplex PCR; TCRdb keeps in-frame clones, though not all of them. The data hold under 40,000 clones, with less than 85% observed a single time. The specimen comprised peripheral blood mononuclear cells (PBMCs), sampled before the second cycle of nivolumab. Receptor source: a human donor with classical Hodgkin lymphoma.

The genes are TRBV2 and TRBJ2-7, with D hard to call. This CDR3 spans 13 amino acids. The V gene's germline CDR1 is SNHLY and CDR2 FYNNEI. V lost 1 base, J lost 3 bases, and 7 bases lay in between. The CDR3 is CASSEVAHYEQYF. The DNA for the CDR3 is TGTGCCAGCAGTGAAGTGGCCCACTACGAGCAGTACTTC.

The V call is TRBV30, the J call TRBJ1-4, with TRBD1 matching 10 bases. The germline V gene has CDR1 GTSNPN and CDR2 SVGIG (reference sequence). V shed 0 bases and J 6 bases; nucleotides not matched to a gene: 1. The CDR3 spans 14 residues. The CDR3 reads CAWSVTGGDEKLFF. CDR3 nucleotides: TGTGCCTGGAGTGTGACAGGGGGCGATGAAAAACTGTTTTTT.

DNA of the CDR3: TGTGCCAGCAGCACCGGGACAGGGGGCTACAATGAGCAGTTCTTC. It is translated as CASSTGTGGYNEQFF. V gene TRBV7-9 combines with J gene TRBJ2-1, with 11 bases fitting TRBD1. The CDR3 runs 15 residues. Germline values: CDR1 SEHNR, CDR2 FQNEAQ (reference sequence). The V and J ends lost 5 bases and 3 bases, in that order; junction bases with no gene match: 3.

The chain carries TRBV12-5 and TRBJ1-1; D possibly corresponds to TRBD1 (5 bases). The germline gives CDR1 LGHNT, CDR2 FRNRAP. The CDR3 contains 13 residues. V was trimmed by 0 bases and J by 8 bases, leaving 10 bases between them. CDR3 sequence (DNA): TGTGCTAGTGGTTTGGTAATCTGGGGCGAAGCTTTCTTT. This translates into CASGLVIWGEAFF.

For the CDR3, the DNA is TGTGCCAGCAGTCCCATGGGGACAGCTAATGAAAAACTGTTTTTT. Protein: CASSPMGTANEKLFF. The chain combines TRBV2 with TRBJ1-4; 7 nucleotides line up with TRBD1. Trimming took 5 bases from V and 3 from J; bases not matched to a gene: 6. The CDR3 covers 15 residues. Germline CDR1 reads SNHLY; CDR2 reads FYNNEI.